This T cell receptor (beta chain) was recorded in a study of blood T cell repertoires in COVID-19. For the study at large: Samples of COVID-19 (acute and convalescent) were obtained from the United States, Italy and Spain.

Everyone who took part was roughly 18 to 89 years old, and they came from 20 to 25 US areas. Clinical histories supplied by participants themselves formed the basis of cohort assignment. Original methodology: Estimates of nucleated cell counts were drawn from the amplification of reference gene primers. Using immunoSEQ multiplex PCR, the repertoire was profiled, and TCRdb retains in-frame clones only, with some absent. The V and J calls and clone size were taken over from that table, and D and trimming were inferred from the DNA. The table lists 200,000 to 250,000 clones, over 70% of them singletons. The sequencing input was PBMCs or T cells enriched from blood (not recorded which). The receptor comes from a woman between 25 and 40 years old who had been exposed to COVID-19.

Here the CDR3 DNA reads TGTGCCTGGAGCGCAGGGGACATAAACAATCAGCCCCAGCATTTT. It translates to CAWSAGDINNQPQHF. This chain connects TRBV30 to TRBJ1-5; weak D call: TRBD1 (6 bases). This CDR3 comprises 15 residues. V gave up 3 bases and J gave up 3 bases, with 15 bases separating them. CDR1 is GTSNPN and CDR2 is SVGIG in the germline V gene (reference sequence).